These 5 T cell receptor beta chains were all obtained from the same sample, sequenced in a study of shared clonotypes between healthy human individuals. Some clones are missing from TCRdb's copy, which holds only in-frame ones; the method was immunoSEQ multiplex PCR. Among approximately 2,000,000 clones, 85% to 95% were seen once, and the ten largest hold about 0.36%. The sample consisted of naive CD4+ T cells from PBMCs. Indicated subset: CD45RA+ positively selected. The source of these receptors is a man aged 18 to 29 in good health. Some clones in this sample may be carry-over from other donors' samples.

V usage is TRBV5-6 and J usage is TRBJ2-7; 7 bases line up with TRBD2. The CDR3 totals 15 residues. Looked up from germline, CDR1 is SGHDT and CDR2 is YYEEEE. J lost 7 bases, V lost 1 base, and 11 bases had no gene match. CDR3 nucleotides: TGTGCCAGCAGCTTGAATCCAGCGGGGAACTGGGAGCAGTACTTC. Translating gives CASSLNPAGNWEQYF.

The chain couples TRBV5-1 to TRBJ1-2; 9 bases are shared with TRBD1. V was clipped by 1 base and J by 6 bases; unmatched bases: 10. Germline assignment: CDR1 SGHRS and CDR2 YFSETQ. The CDR3 consists of 16 residues. This CDR3 is CASSLSGDRDADGYTF. CDR3 DNA sequence: TGCGCCAGCAGCTTGAGCGGGGACAGGGACGCCGATGGCTACACCTTC. Full variable domain (outside the CDR3, taken from reference TRBV5-1 and TRBJ1-2): KAGVTQTPRYLIKTRGQQVTLSCSPISGHRSVSWYQQTPGQGLQFLFEYFSETQRNKGNFPGRFSGRQFSNSRSEMNVSTLELGDSALYLCASSLSGDRDADGYTFGSGTRLTVV.

The CDR3 here is CATVGREAGYEQYF. The CDR3 nucleotides are TGTGCCACCGTGGGCAGGGAAGCGGGCTACGAGCAGTACTTC. The rearrangement joins TRBV28 to TRBJ2-7; weak D call: TRBD2 (6 bases). Germline values: CDR1 MDHEN, CDR2 SYDVKM. Trimming shortened V by 10 bases and J by 3 bases, and 19 bases separated the two germline ends. This CDR3 has 14 amino acids.

The chain couples TRBV4-1 to TRBJ2-1, with D perhaps being TRBD1 or TRBD2 (5 bases each). The CDR3 length is 16 residues. From germline, CDR1 is MGHRA and CDR2 YSYEKL. The ends were cut back, 0 bases at V and 0 bases at J, with 9 bases in the middle. CDR3 sequence reads: CASSQEGRNSYNEQFF. Written as DNA, the CDR3 is TGCGCCAGCAGCCAAGAGGGACGGAACTCCTACAATGAGCAGTTCTTC.

The chain joins TRBV4-2 to TRBJ2-1, with D perhaps assigned TRBD1 or TRBD2 (5 bases each). This CDR3 is built from 16 residues. Germline V gives CDR1 LGHNA, CDR2 YNFKEQ. Trimming removed 4 bases from V and 2 bases from J, with 15 bases in between. CDR3 residues: CASSPTSGGTYNEQFF. In DNA form, the CDR3 reads TGTGCCAGCAGCCCTACTAGTGGGGGAACCTACAATGAGCAGTTCTTC.